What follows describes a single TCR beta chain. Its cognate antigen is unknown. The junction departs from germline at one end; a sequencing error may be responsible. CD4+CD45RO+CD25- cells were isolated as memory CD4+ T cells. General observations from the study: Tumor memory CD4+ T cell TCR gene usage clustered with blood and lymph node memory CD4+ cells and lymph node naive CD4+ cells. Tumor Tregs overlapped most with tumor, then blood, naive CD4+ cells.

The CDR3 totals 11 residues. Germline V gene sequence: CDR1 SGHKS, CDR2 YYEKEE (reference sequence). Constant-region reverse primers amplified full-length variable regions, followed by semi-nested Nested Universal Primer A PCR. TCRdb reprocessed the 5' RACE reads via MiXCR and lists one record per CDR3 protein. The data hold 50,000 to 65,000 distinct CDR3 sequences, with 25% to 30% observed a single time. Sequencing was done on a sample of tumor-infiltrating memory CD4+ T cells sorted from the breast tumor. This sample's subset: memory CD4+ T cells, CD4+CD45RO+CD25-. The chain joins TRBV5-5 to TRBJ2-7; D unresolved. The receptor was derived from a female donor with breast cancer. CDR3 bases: TGCGCCAGCAGCCCCTCCTACGAGCAGTACTTC. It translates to CASSPSYEQYF.